The clone carrying this T cell receptor (beta chain) was observed many times. Its antigen is unidentified. TCR alpha and beta CDR3 regions were amplified from RNA using iRepertoire nested multiplex PCR. Tissue mRNA or PBMC total RNA, roughly 90-450 ng, went into one-step reverse transcription and amplification. TCRdb ran MiXCR on the multiplex PCR reads and lists one entry per CDR3 protein. The table includes about 190,000 distinct CDR3 sequences, about 31% detected once. The source of the sample is a study of glioma-infiltrating T cells. Trimming took 4 bases from V and 2 from J, leaving 13 bases between them. The CDR3 runs 15 residues. Germline-derived CDR1 and CDR2 are SEHNR and FQNEAQ (reference sequence). Study-wide results and limits: CDR3 overlap between tissue and blood was very small. Above-expected tissue-blood divergence occurred in all gliomas, most in low-grade ones.

This chain connects TRBV7-9 to TRBJ2-3; either TRBD1 or TRBD2 may supply D (5 bases each). The sequence was collected from a human donor with low-grade glioma or glioblastoma, undergoing nonglioma brain surgery, or in good health (not recorded which). The sample taken for sequencing was glioma tissue, nonneoplastic brain tissue, or PBMCs (not recorded which). This CDR3 is CASSSRGGITDTQYF. DNA for the CDR3: TGTGCCAGCAGCTCGAGGGGCGGAATCACAGATACGCAGTATTTT.